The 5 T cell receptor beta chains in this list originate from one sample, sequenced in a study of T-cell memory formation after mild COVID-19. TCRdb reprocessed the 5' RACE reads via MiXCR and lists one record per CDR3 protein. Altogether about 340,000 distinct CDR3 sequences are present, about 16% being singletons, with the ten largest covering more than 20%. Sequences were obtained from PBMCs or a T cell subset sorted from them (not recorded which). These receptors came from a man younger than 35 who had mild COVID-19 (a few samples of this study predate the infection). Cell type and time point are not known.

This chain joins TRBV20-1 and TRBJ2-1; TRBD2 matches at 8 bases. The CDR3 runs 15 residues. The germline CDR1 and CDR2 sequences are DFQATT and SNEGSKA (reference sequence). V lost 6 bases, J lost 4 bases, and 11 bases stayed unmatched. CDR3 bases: TGCAGTGCGAGACGCCGGGGGGGCCCATACAATGAGCAGTTCTTC. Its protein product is CSARRRGGPYNEQFF.

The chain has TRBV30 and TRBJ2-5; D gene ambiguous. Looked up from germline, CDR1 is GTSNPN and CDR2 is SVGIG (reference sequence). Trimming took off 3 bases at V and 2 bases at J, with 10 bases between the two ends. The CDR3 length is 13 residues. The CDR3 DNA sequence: TGTGCCTGGAGCTCGGGCTCTCAAGAGACCCAGTACTTC. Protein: CAWSSGSQETQYF.

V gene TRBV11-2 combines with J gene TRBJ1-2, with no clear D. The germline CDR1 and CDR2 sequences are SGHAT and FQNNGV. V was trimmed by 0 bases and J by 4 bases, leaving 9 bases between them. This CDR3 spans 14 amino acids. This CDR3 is CASSLDLSGYGYTF. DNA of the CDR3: TGTGCCAGCAGCTTAGATCTGAGTGGCTATGGCTACACCTTC.

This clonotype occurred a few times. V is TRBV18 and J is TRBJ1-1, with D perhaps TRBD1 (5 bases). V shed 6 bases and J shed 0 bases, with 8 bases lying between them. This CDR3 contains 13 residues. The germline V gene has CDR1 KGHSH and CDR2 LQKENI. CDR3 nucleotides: TGTGCCAGCTCCGGGACCCTGAACACTGAAGCTTTCTTT. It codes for CASSGTLNTEAFF.

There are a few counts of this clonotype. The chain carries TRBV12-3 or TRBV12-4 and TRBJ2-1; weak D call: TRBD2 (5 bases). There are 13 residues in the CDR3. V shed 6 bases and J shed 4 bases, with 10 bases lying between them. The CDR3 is CASRKLVYNEQFF. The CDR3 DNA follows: TGTGCCAGCAGGAAACTAGTGTACAATGAGCAGTTCTTC.